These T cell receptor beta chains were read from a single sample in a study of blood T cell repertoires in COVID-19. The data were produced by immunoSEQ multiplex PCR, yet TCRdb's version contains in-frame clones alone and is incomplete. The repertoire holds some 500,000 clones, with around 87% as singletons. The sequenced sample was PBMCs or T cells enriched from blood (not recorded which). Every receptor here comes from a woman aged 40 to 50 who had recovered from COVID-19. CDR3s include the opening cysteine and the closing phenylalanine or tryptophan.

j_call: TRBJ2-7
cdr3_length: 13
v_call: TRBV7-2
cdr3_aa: CASSFIASYEQYF

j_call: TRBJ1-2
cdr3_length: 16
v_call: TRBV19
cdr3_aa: CASSIDGQAELYGYTF

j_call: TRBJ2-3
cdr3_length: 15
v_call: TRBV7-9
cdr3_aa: CASSQAGWGPDTQYF

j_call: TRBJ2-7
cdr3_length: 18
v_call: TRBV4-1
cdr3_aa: CASSQDPGGGTGRYEQYF

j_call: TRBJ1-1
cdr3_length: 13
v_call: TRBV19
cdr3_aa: CASSNQMNTEAFF

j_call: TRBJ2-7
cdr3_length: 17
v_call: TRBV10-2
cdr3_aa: CASRPPGLAGGSYEQYF

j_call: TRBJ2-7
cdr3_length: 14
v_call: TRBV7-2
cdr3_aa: CASSLTGIAYEQYF

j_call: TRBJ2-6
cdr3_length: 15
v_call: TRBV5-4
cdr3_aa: CASSLSLSGANVLTF

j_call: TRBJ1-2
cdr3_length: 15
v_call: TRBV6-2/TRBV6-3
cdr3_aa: CASSYLDGSNYGYTF

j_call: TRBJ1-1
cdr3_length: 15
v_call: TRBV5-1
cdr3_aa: CASSLGGRGATEAFF

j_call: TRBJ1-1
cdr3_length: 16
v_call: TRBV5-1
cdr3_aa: CASSLTNRVSNTEAFF

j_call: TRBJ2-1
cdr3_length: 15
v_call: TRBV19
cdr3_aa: CASQRLAGIYNEQFF

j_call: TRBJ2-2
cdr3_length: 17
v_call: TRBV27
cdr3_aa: CASSLSTSGLNTGELFF

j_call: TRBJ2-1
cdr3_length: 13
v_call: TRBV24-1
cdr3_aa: CATSFSQDNEQFF

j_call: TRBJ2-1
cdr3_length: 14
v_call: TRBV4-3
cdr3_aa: CASSQTSAYNEQFF

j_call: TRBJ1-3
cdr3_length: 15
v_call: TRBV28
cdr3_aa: CASSPIQGTGNTIYF

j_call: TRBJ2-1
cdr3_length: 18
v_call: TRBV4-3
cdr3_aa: CASSQGSGGERSYNEQFF

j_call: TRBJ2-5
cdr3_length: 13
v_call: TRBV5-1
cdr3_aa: CASSLSTQETQYF

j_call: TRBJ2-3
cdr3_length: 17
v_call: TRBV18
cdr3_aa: CASSRGLAGASTDTQYF

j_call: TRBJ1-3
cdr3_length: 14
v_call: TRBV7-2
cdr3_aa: CASRPQGTGNTIYF

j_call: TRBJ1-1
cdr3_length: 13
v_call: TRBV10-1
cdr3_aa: CATRGQMNTEAFF

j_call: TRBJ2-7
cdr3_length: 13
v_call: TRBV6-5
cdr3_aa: CASSPREGTEQYF

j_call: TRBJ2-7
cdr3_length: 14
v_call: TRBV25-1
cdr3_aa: CASSDGSTDYEQYF

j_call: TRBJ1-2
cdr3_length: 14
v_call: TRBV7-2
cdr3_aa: CASTRQPGGYGYTF

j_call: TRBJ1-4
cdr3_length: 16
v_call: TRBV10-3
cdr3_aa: CAISPDRGRLFEKLFF

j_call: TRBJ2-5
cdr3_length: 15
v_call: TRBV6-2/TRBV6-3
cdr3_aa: CASSSRGQLQETQYF

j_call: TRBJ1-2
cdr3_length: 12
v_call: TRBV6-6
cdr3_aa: CASSTDRGGYTF

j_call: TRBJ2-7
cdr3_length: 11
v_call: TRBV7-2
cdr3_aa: CASSHGGEQYF

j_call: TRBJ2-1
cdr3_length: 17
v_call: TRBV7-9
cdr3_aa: CASRTPGSSGIYNEQFF

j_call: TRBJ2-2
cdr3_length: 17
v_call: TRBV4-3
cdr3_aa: CASSQDWKGLAGRELFF

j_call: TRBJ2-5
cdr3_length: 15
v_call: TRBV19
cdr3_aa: CASSLQTSGVETQYF

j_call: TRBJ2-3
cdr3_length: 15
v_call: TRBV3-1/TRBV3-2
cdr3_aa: CASSRPGLAADTQYF

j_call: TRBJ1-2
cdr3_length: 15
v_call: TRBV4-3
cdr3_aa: CASSQVWQGADGYTF

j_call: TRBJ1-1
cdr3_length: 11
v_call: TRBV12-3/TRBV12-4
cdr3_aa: CASSPNTEAFF

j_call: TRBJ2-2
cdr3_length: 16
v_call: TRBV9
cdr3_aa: CASSFRTSGSPGELFF

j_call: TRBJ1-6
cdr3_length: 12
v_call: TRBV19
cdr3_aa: CASRTWNSPLHF

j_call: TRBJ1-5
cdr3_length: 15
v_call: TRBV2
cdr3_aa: CASTTGQGANQPQHF

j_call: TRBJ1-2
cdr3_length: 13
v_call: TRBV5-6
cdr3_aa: CASSFPDTQGYTF

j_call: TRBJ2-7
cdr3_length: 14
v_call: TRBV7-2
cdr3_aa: CASSPGLATDEQYF

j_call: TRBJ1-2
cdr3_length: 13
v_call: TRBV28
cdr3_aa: CASSVSGGLIYTF

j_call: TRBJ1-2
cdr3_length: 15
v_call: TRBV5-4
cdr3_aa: CASSLPQGDLYGYTF

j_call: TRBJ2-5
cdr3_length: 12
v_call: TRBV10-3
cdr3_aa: CATLDREETQYF

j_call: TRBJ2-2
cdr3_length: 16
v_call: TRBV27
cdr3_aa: CASSFGWADSTGELFF

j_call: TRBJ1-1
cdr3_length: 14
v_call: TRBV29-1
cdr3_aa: CSVGRGQLNTEAFF

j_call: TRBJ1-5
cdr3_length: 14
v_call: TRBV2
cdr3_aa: CASSGTGYKQPQHF

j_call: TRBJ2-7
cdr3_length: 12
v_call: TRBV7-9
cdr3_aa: CASGYRAYEQYF